These T cell receptor beta chains were read from a single sample in a study of blood T cell repertoires in COVID-19. Some clones are missing from TCRdb's copy, which holds only in-frame ones; the method was immunoSEQ multiplex PCR. The sample has 20,000 to 30,000 clones, roughly 84% seen once. Sample: peripheral blood. These receptors came from a human donor in a cohort sampled during active COVID-19. Each CDR3 is given with its conserved first and last residue. The D gene is left open where the match is weak. Expanded clones are given a class, and other clones once, few, many or no size at all.

-	TRBJ2-7	TRBD1	TRBV30	CAWSVGTGGYEQYF	TGTGCCTGGAGTGTCGGGACAGGGGGCTACGAGCAGTACTTC
-	TRBJ2-7	TRBD2	TRBV5-4	CASSLDGGGNYEQYF	TGTGCCAGCAGCTTGGATGGCGGGGGGAACTACGAGCAGTACTTC
once	TRBJ2-3	TRBD2	TRBV4-3	CASSQDKVVVAGLGTDTQYF	TGCGCCAGCAGCCAAGACAAGGTGGTGGTAGCGGGATTAGGTACAGATACGCAGTATTTT
-	TRBJ1-6	TRBD1	TRBV4-1	CASSRAGTDDSPLHF	TGCGCCAGCAGCCGGGCCGGGACAGATGATTCACCCCTCCACTTT
-	TRBJ2-1	-	TRBV5-1	CASSLEWGDVVRGKTGHNEQFF	TGCGCCAGCAGCTTGGAGTGGGGCGACGTGGTCCGCGGAAAAACCGGGCACAATGAGCAGTTCTTC
-	TRBJ2-7	TRBD1	TRBV2	CASSETSQGAREQYF	TGTGCCAGCAGTGAAACGTCGCAGGGGGCCCGCGAGCAGTACTTC
-	TRBJ2-3	-	TRBV30	CASFNRAGGTDTQYF	TGTGCCTCCTTTAACAGGGCAGGCGGCACAGATACGCAGTATTTT
-	TRBJ2-1	TRBD2	TRBV20-1	CSASPASGGGNEQFF	TGCAGTGCTAGTCCGGCTAGCGGGGGTGGTAATGAGCAGTTCTTC
-	TRBJ2-7	TRBD2	TRBV19	CASSGGAYEQYF	TGTGCCAGTAGCGGGGGGGCCTACGAGCAGTACTTC
-	TRBJ1-2	-	TRBV6-5	CASSYAGSAYGYTF	TGTGCCAGCAGTTACGCTGGGAGCGCCTATGGCTACACCTTC
-	TRBJ2-5	-	TRBV5-1	CASSSQTGTQETQYF	TGCGCCAGCAGCTCGCAGACGGGAACCCAAGAGACCCAGTACTTC
-	TRBJ2-5	-	TRBV6-2/TRBV6-3	CASSYTRDWAGETQYF	TGTGCCAGCAGTTACACCCGGGACTGGGCAGGGGAGACCCAGTACTTC
-	TRBJ2-7	-	TRBV7-9	CASSLDAGLYEQYF	TGTGCCAGCAGCTTAGACGCGGGCCTCTACGAGCAGTACTTC
-	TRBJ1-3	-	TRBV28	CASSGLSGNTIYF	TGTGCCAGCAGTGGCCTCTCTGGAAACACCATATATTTT
few	TRBJ1-6	TRBD1	TRBV18	CASSPSSDRASSPLHF	TGTGCCAGCTCACCGTCATCGGACAGGGCGAGTTCACCCCTCCACTTT
-	TRBJ2-1	TRBD1	TRBV5-5	CASSHIQGNRPNEQFF	TGTGCCAGCAGCCATATACAGGGGAACCGTCCAAATGAGCAGTTCTTC
-	TRBJ2-7	TRBD1	TRBV18	CASSPGQGGQYF	TGTGCCAGCTCACCCGGACAGGGAGGGCAGTACTTC
-	TRBJ1-5	TRBD1	TRBV5-8	CASSMYRGIGQPQHF	TGTGCCAGCAGCATGTACAGGGGGATCGGTCAGCCCCAGCATTTT
-	TRBJ2-1	TRBD2	TRBV4-3	CASSQGTSGYYNEQFF	TGCGCCAGCAGCCAGGGTACTAGCGGGTACTACAATGAGCAGTTCTTC
-	TRBJ2-7	TRBD1	TRBV9	CASSPQTGGGTYEQYF	TGTGCCAGCAGCCCCCAGACAGGGGGAGGCACCTACGAGCAGTACTTC
-	TRBJ1-4	-	TRBV29-1	CSVEGASGGTNEKLFF	TGCAGCGTTGAAGGGGCCTCGGGGGGAACTAATGAAAAACTGTTTTTT
-	TRBJ1-6	TRBD1	TRBV6-7	CASSYGLGQAGSPLHF	TGTGCCAGCAGTTACGGCCTAGGACAGGCAGGTTCACCCCTCCACTTT
-	TRBJ2-1	-	TRBV6-5	CASSYSGDFSYNEQFF	TGTGCCAGCAGTTACTCGGGGGACTTCTCCTACAATGAGCAGTTCTTC
-	TRBJ1-1	-	TRBV5-3	CARSLNPRVGPADEAFF	TGTGCCAGAAGCTTGAATCCCAGGGTCGGACCTGCGGATGAAGCTTTCTTT
-	TRBJ2-7	TRBD1	TRBV9	CASSVGAGTGGYEQYF	TGTGCCAGCAGCGTGGGAGCGGGGACAGGGGGCTACGAGCAGTACTTC
-	TRBJ2-1	TRBD2	TRBV7-9	CASSADGLAGYNEQFF	TGTGCCAGCAGCGCGGACGGACTAGCGGGGTACAATGAGCAGTTCTTC
-	TRBJ2-7	TRBD2	TRBV7-9	CASSPDAGLASLEQYF	TGTGCCAGCAGCCCCGACGCGGGACTAGCGTCTTTGGAGCAGTACTTC
-	TRBJ2-3	-	TRBV7-2	CASSLNRGDTQYF	TGTGCCAGCAGCTTAAATAGGGGAGATACGCAGTATTTT